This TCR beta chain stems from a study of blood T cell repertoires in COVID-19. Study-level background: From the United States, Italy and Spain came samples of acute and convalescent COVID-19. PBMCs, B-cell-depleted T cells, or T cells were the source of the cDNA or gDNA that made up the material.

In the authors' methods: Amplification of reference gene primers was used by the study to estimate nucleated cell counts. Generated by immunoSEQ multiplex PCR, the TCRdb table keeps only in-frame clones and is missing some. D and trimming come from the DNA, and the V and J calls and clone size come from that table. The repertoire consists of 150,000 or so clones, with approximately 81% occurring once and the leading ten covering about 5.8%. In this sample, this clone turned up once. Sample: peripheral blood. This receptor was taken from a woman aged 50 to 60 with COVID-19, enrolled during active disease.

CDR3 residues: CASSVIGGDSYAEAFF. The CDR3, as DNA: TGTGCCAGCAGCGTAATAGGGGGCGATTCGTATGCTGAAGCTTTCTTT. The rearrangement joins TRBV5-6 to TRBJ1-1; TRBD1 matches 7 bases. V was pared by 4 bases and J by 6 bases, with 15 bases of the junction left unmatched. The CDR3 runs 16 residues. From germline, CDR1 is SGHDT and CDR2 YYEEEE. Using reference TRBV5-6 and TRBJ1-1 for the parts outside the CDR3, the full variable domain is DAGVTQSPTHLIKTRGQQVTLRCSPKSGHDTVSWYQQALGQGPQFIFQYYEEEERQRGNFPDRFSGHQFPNYSSELNVNALLLGDSALYLCASSVIGGDSYAEAFFGQGTRLTVV.